This is a list of T cell receptor beta chains from one sample in a study of technical replicates of blood from a handful of donors. Clones were sequenced by immunoSEQ multiplex PCR, and TCRdb holds only the in-frame ones, with some missing. Of more than 65,000 clones listed, about nine tenths are singletons. Sequenced sample: T cells isolated from PBMCs. The receptors were gathered from a human donor in good health. Each CDR3 is given with its conserved first and last residue. A D gene is named only where the DNA matches it firmly. Some rows mark clone size as missing; the rest say once, few, many or name a class of expanded clone.

DNA: TGCAGCGTTGAAGATGGTAGCAGCCGGACCCAGTACTTC
CDR3: CSVEDGSSRTQYF
V: TRBV29-1
J: TRBJ2-5
D: .
size: .

DNA: TGTGCCAGCAGCCTGGGACAGGGTGAAGGCTACACCTTC
CDR3: CASSLGQGEGYTF
V: TRBV7-2
J: TRBJ1-2
D: TRBD1
size: .

DNA: TGTGCCAGCAGTTATGCACTAGGGACCGGGGAGCTGTTTTTT
CDR3: CASSYALGTGELFF
V: TRBV6-5
J: TRBJ2-2
D: .
size: once

DNA: TGTGCCAGCAGCTTAGTACGTCCGGGAGGATACAATGAGCAGTTCTTC
CDR3: CASSLVRPGGYNEQFF
V: TRBV7-9
J: TRBJ2-1
D: TRBD2
size: .

DNA: TGTGCCAGTAGTGCGACAGGATGGGACTATGGCTACACCTTC
CDR3: CASSATGWDYGYTF
V: TRBV19
J: TRBJ1-2
D: .
size: .

DNA: TGTGCCAGCAGTGGGACCGGAGACAGGGGACACGAGCAGTACTTC
CDR3: CASSGTGDRGHEQYF
V: TRBV9
J: TRBJ2-7
D: TRBD1
size: .

DNA: TGTGCCAGCAGTCCCGAGTGGCCTAGCCGGAGCAATGAGCAGTTCTTC
CDR3: CASSPEWPSRSNEQFF
V: TRBV25-1
J: TRBJ2-1
D: .
size: .

DNA: TGTGCCAGCAGTCTACGGACAGGGTTGGGAAAACTGTTTTTT
CDR3: CASSLRTGLGKLFF
V: TRBV27
J: TRBJ1-4
D: TRBD1
size: .

DNA: TGTGCCAGCTCACCGGACAGGGACTATGGCTACACCTTC
CDR3: CASSPDRDYGYTF
V: TRBV18
J: TRBJ1-2
D: TRBD1
size: once

DNA: TGCGCCAGCAGCCCCAATGAGGGAGGGGAGACCCAGTACTTC
CDR3: CASSPNEGGETQYF
V: TRBV4-3
J: TRBJ2-5
D: TRBD2
size: .

DNA: TGTGCCAGCCAAAGACAGAACGGGGAGCTGTTTTTT
CDR3: CASQRQNGELFF
V: TRBV19
J: TRBJ2-2
D: .
size: .

DNA: TGTGCCAGCAGCTTTACGGATGAGCAGTTCTTC
CDR3: CASSFTDEQFF
V: TRBV13
J: TRBJ2-1
D: .
size: .

DNA: TGTGCCAGCAGCCAATCGTCTGAGCAGTACTTC
CDR3: CASSQSSEQYF
V: TRBV16
J: TRBJ2-7
D: .
size: .

DNA: TGTGCCATCAGTGAGTCATCAGGGTTAGGGGACGAGCAGTACTTC
CDR3: CAISESSGLGDEQYF
V: TRBV10-3
J: TRBJ2-7
D: .
size: .

DNA: TGCGCCAGCAGCTTGGCTCGGGGGACCACTGAAGCTTTCTTT
CDR3: CASSLARGTTEAFF
V: TRBV5-1
J: TRBJ1-1
D: .
size: .

DNA: TGTGCCAGCAGTGACGACAGGGTCAATGGCTACACCTTC
CDR3: CASSDDRVNGYTF
V: TRBV2
J: TRBJ1-2
D: TRBD1
size: .

DNA: TGCGCCAGCAGCCAAGATCTACCCCCGGGAAATCAGCCCCAGCATTTT
CDR3: CASSQDLPPGNQPQHF
V: TRBV4-3
J: TRBJ1-5
D: .
size: .

DNA: TGTGCCAGTAGCTCGACAGGGGGGGAAGATACGCAGTATTTT
CDR3: CASSSTGGEDTQYF
V: TRBV19
J: TRBJ2-3
D: TRBD1
size: .

DNA: TGCGCCAGCAGCCAAGCACTAGCGGGAGCCCTCCAAGACATTCAGTACTTC
CDR3: CASSQALAGALQDIQYF
V: TRBV4-3
J: TRBJ2-4
D: TRBD2
size: .

DNA: TGTGCCAGCAGCCAATATAGGCTAGCGGGAGATGAGCAGTTCTTC
CDR3: CASSQYRLAGDEQFF
V: TRBV16
J: TRBJ2-1
D: TRBD2
size: .

DNA: TGTGCCAGCAGTTTGGCGGGGTACGACGAGCAGTACTTC
CDR3: CASSLAGYDEQYF
V: TRBV27
J: TRBJ2-7
D: .
size: .

DNA: TGTGCCAGCAGTGGACAGAACTCCTACGAGCAGTACTTC
CDR3: CASSGQNSYEQYF
V: TRBV6-1
J: TRBJ2-7
D: .
size: .

DNA: TGCGCCAGCAGCTTGGGACAGGGACGCTATGGCTACACCTTC
CDR3: CASSLGQGRYGYTF
V: TRBV5-1
J: TRBJ1-2
D: TRBD1
size: .

DNA: TGTGCCACCAGCGGGGGGTACAATCAGCCCCAGCATTTT
CDR3: CATSGGYNQPQHF
V: TRBV15
J: TRBJ1-5
D: .
size: .

DNA: TGCGCCAGCAGCCAGGCCCTACAGGGGGACTATGGCTACACCTTC
CDR3: CASSQALQGDYGYTF
V: TRBV4-3
J: TRBJ1-2
D: TRBD1
size: .

DNA: TGTGCCAGCAGCTTGACAACAGGGGTAGGAGGCGGCTACACCTTC
CDR3: CASSLTTGVGGGYTF
V: TRBV11-2
J: TRBJ1-2
D: TRBD1
size: .

DNA: TGTGCCAGCAGCCCTCAAATTGAGAACACCATATATTTT
CDR3: CASSPQIENTIYF
V: TRBV9
J: TRBJ1-3
D: .
size: .

DNA: TGTGCCTGGACAGTGACAGGGGTTAACTATGGCTACACCTTC
CDR3: CAWTVTGVNYGYTF
V: TRBV30
J: TRBJ1-2
D: TRBD1
size: .

DNA: TGTGCCAGCAGTCCTCACATGAACACTGAAGCTTTCTTT
CDR3: CASSPHMNTEAFF
V: TRBV6-5
J: TRBJ1-1
D: .
size: once

DNA: TGCGCCAGCGGGACTTCCTACAATGAGCAGTTCTTC
CDR3: CASGTSYNEQFF
V: TRBV10-2
J: TRBJ2-1
D: .
size: .

DNA: TGTGCCAGTAGTTTCACAGGGGGCTCCTACAATGAGCAGTTCTTC
CDR3: CASSFTGGSYNEQFF
V: TRBV19
J: TRBJ2-1
D: TRBD1
size: .

DNA: TGTGCCACCAGCAGAGCCGGGACTAGCTACGAGCAGTACTTC
CDR3: CATSRAGTSYEQYF
V: TRBV15
J: TRBJ2-7
D: TRBD2
size: .

DNA: TGTGCCAGCAGCTTTACAGCTAACTATGGCTACACCTTC
CDR3: CASSFTANYGYTF
V: TRBV14
J: TRBJ1-2
D: .
size: .

DNA: TGTGCCAGCAGTTACCCGACTAGCGGGGACACAGATACGCAGTATTTT
CDR3: CASSYPTSGDTDTQYF
V: TRBV6-5
J: TRBJ2-3
D: TRBD2
size: .

DNA: TGCGCCAGCAGTCCGAGGGCGGGGTACACCGGGGAGCTGTTTTTT
CDR3: CASSPRAGYTGELFF
V: TRBV4-1
J: TRBJ2-2
D: .
size: .

DNA: TGTGCCAGCAGTTACTCGAGGAATGAGCAGTTCTTC
CDR3: CASSYSRNEQFF
V: TRBV6-5
J: TRBJ2-1
D: .
size: .

DNA: TGTGCCAGTAACAGGGGGACCACTAGTAAGAACAACTATGGCTACACCTTC
CDR3: CASNRGTTSKNNYGYTF
V: TRBV19
J: TRBJ1-2
D: TRBD1
size: .

DNA: TGTGCCAGCAGCTCGAGAACTAACCCCGGGGATTCGTTTTTT
CDR3: CASSSRTNPGDSFF
V: TRBV7-2
J: TRBJ2-2
D: .
size: .

DNA: TGTGCCAGCAGCTTAGTTACAGTCACCTACGAGCAGTACTTC
CDR3: CASSLVTVTYEQYF
V: TRBV11-2
J: TRBJ2-7
D: .
size: .

DNA: TGTGCCAGCAGCTTGCGGACTAGCGGGAGTTCGGCAGATACGCAGTATTTT
CDR3: CASSLRTSGSSADTQYF
V: TRBV11-3
J: TRBJ2-3
D: TRBD2
size: .

DNA: TGTGCCAGCAGCCCTGGGGGGTTCGGCTACACCTTC
CDR3: CASSPGGFGYTF
V: TRBV9
J: TRBJ1-2
D: .
size: .

DNA: TGCGCCAGCAGCCAGACCGGGACTAGCTCCCCTGGGGCCAACGTCCTGACTTTC
CDR3: CASSQTGTSSPGANVLTF
V: TRBV4-1
J: TRBJ2-6
D: TRBD2
size: .

DNA: TGTGCCAGCAGTGCGTCGAATAATTATGGCTACACCTTC
CDR3: CASSASNNYGYTF
V: TRBV27
J: TRBJ1-2
D: .
size: .

DNA: TGTGCCAGCAGCTTCCGGAACACTGAAGCTTTCTTT
CDR3: CASSFRNTEAFF
V: TRBV11-2
J: TRBJ1-1
D: .
size: .

DNA: TGCGCCAGCAGCTTTGGGACTAGCGGGATAGATACGCAGTATTTT
CDR3: CASSFGTSGIDTQYF
V: TRBV5-1
J: TRBJ2-3
D: TRBD2
size: .

DNA: TGTGCCAGCAGCTCGACAGGGGAAGCCAAAAACATTCAGTACTTC
CDR3: CASSSTGEAKNIQYF
V: TRBV5-6
J: TRBJ2-4
D: TRBD1
size: .

DNA: TGTGCCAGCAGCGCGGAGGGGACAGTGCGGTATGGATACGAGCAGTACTTC
CDR3: CASSAEGTVRYGYEQYF
V: TRBV9
J: TRBJ2-7
D: .
size: .

DNA: TGTGCCAGCAGTCGGCAGCGGTACAATGAGCAGTTCTTC
CDR3: CASSRQRYNEQFF
V: TRBV6-6
J: TRBJ2-1
D: .
size: .